The present T cell receptor (beta chain) was sequenced within a study of blood T cells in healthy people across ages. Study-wide results and caveats: Per million T cells, the diversity of TCR beta decreased roughly linearly as age advanced.

The CDR3 length is 12 residues. Germline CDR1 is SGHTA and CDR2 is FQGNSA. V lost 0 bases, J lost 7 bases, and 7 bases lay in between. Each sample yielded at least 6 micrograms of PBMC total RNA. This clonotype was seen more than once but under ten times. No antigen is known for it. For the second PCR, which ran for roughly 7 to 11 cycles, a sample-barcoded 5' primer and a J-beta primer mix were used. TCRdb processed the 5' RACE reads anew with MiXCR; each CDR3 protein has one entry. Of 980,000 or so distinct CDR3 sequences in the sample, about 48% are singletons; the top ten hold 13%. V usage is TRBV7-2 and J usage is TRBJ2-7; D remains ambiguous. The specimen was blood. This clonotype originated in a man under 40 in good health. In DNA form, the CDR3 reads TGTGCCAGCAGCTTAGCCAGCGTAGAGCAGTACTTC. This gives the protein CASSLASVEQYF.